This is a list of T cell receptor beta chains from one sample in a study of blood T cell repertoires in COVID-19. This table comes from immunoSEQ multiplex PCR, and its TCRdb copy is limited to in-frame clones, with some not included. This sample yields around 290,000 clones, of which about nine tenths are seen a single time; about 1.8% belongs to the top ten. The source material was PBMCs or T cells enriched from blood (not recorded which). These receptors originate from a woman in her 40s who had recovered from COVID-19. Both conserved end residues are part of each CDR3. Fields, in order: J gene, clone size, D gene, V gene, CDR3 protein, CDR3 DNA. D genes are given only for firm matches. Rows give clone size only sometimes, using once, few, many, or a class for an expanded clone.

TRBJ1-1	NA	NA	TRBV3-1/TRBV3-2	CASSPRPPGVGNTEAFF	TGTGCCAGCAGCCCCCGCCCTCCGGGGGTTGGGAACACTGAAGCTTTCTTT
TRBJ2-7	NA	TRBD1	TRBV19	CASSPRQGDPAYEQYF	TGTGCCAGTAGTCCTCGACAGGGGGATCCTGCCTACGAGCAGTACTTC
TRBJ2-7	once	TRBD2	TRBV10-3	CAISDAGGPAYEQYF	TGTGCCATCAGTGATGCGGGAGGGCCCGCCTACGAGCAGTACTTC
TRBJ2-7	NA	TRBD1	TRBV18	CASSPGTGGFHEQYF	TGTGCCAGCTCACCGGGGACAGGGGGTTTTCACGAGCAGTACTTC
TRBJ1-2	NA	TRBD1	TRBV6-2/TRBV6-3	CASSLDRGLGGYTF	TGTGCCAGCAGTCTTGACAGGGGGCTCGGTGGCTACACCTTC
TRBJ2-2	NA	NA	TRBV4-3	CASSGGAVLNTGELFF	TGCGCCAGCAGCGGAGGAGCCGTTCTGAACACCGGGGAGCTGTTTTTT
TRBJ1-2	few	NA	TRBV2	CATSRDTNYGYTF	TGTGCCACCTCCCGGGACACCAACTATGGCTACACCTTC
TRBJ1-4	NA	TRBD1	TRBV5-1	CASSWGQGGMNEKLFF	TGCGCCAGCAGCTGGGGACAGGGAGGGATGAATGAAAAACTGTTTTTT
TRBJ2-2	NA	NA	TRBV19	CASSTWRGRAGELFF	TGTGCCAGTAGTACCTGGCGGGGCCGGGCCGGGGAGCTGTTTTTT
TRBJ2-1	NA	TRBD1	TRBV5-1	CASSSYDRGFKDEQFF	TGCGCCAGCAGCTCTTATGACAGGGGTTTTAAGGATGAGCAGTTCTTC
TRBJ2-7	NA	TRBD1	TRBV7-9	CASSSLGGTGHKGEQYF	TGTGCCAGCAGCTCCCTCGGTGGGACAGGGCATAAGGGCGAGCAGTACTTC
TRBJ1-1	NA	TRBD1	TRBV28	CASTLPDRGQAFF	TGTGCCAGCACCCTACCTGACAGGGGGCAAGCTTTCTTT
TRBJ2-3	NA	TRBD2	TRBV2	CASSGRLAGGDTQYF	TGTGCCAGCAGTGGTCGGCTAGCGGGGGGGGATACGCAGTATTTT
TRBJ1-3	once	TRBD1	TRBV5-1	CASSRWTGGSGNTIYF	TGCGCCAGCAGCCGGTGGACAGGTGGCTCTGGAAACACCATATATTTT
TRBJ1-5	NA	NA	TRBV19	CATGRTGGSNQPQHF	TGTGCCACGGGAAGGACGGGCGGGAGCAATCAGCCCCAGCATTTT
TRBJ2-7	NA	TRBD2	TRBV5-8	CASSFQLRGGYEQYF	TGTGCCAGCAGCTTTCAGCTCCGGGGGGGATACGAGCAGTACTTC
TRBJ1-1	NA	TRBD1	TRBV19	CASSNPGQGAGSTEAFF	TGTGCCAGTAGTAACCCGGGACAGGGGGCGGGTTCCACTGAAGCTTTCTTT
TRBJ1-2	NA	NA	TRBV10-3	CAISLSVNYGYTF	TGTGCCATCAGCTTGTCAGTTAACTATGGCTACACCTTC
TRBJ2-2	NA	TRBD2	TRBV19	CASRTSGYQGSGELFF	TGTGCCAGCCGGACTAGCGGATATCAGGGGTCCGGGGAGCTGTTTTTT
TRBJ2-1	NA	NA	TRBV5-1	CASSKRLGFYNEQFF	TGCGCCAGCAGCAAAAGACTAGGCTTCTACAATGAGCAGTTCTTC
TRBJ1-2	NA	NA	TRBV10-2	CASSESGGAYGYTF	TGCGCCAGCAGTGAGTCGGGGGGGGCCTATGGCTACACCTTC
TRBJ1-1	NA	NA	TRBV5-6	CASSFYEPLRGNTEAFF	TGTGCCAGCAGCTTTTATGAGCCTCTCCGTGGGAACACTGAAGCTTTCTTT
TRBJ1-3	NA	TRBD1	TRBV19	CASTIQGANTIYF	TGTGCCAGTACGATACAGGGGGCGAACACCATATATTTT
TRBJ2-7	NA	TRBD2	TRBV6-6	CASSYSGLREVVQYF	TGTGCCAGCAGTTACTCAGGACTCCGGGAGGTTGTGCAGTACTTC
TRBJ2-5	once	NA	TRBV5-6	CASSLVSSGETQYF	TGTGCCAGCAGCTTGGTGAGTTCCGGGGAGACCCAGTACTTC
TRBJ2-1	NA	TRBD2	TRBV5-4	CASSGPSGRSYNEQFF	TGTGCCAGCAGCGGACCTAGCGGTCGCTCCTACAATGAGCAGTTCTTC
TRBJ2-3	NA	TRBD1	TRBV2	CASRRGTGGTDTQYF	TGTGCCAGCAGAAGAGGGACAGGGGGAACAGATACGCAGTATTTT
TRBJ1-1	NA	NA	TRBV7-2	CASSLGVTGNTEAFF	TGTGCCAGCAGCCTAGGGGTCACAGGTAACACTGAAGCTTTCTTT
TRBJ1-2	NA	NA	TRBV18	CASSPRRDNYGYTF	TGTGCCAGCTCACCAAGGAGGGACAACTATGGCTACACCTTC
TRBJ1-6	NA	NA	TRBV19	CASSRQGNYNSPLHF	TGTGCCAGTAGTAGGCAGGGTAACTATAATTCACCCCTCCACTTT
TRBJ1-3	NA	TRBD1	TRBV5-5	CASSRDRVVGNTIYF	TGTGCCAGCAGCCGTGACAGGGTAGTTGGAAACACCATATATTTT
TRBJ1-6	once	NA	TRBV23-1	CASSLPCYNSPLHF	TGCGCCAGCAGTCTCCCCTGCTATAATTCACCCCTCCACTTT
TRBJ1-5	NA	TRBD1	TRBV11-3	CASSSTSPQGERRNQPQHF	TGTGCCAGCAGCTCAACATCGCCTCAGGGGGAGCGGCGCAATCAGCCCCAGCATTTT
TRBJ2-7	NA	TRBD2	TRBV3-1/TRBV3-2	CASRQTSGDPGIEQYF	TGTGCCAGCAGACAGACTAGCGGGGACCCCGGGATCGAGCAGTACTTC
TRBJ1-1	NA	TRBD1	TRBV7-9	CASSPTGGSGTEAFF	TGTGCCAGCAGCCCGACAGGGGGCTCAGGGACTGAAGCTTTCTTT
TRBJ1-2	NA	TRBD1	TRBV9	CASSAEPGGYGYTF	TGTGCCAGCAGCGCAGAACCAGGGGGCTATGGCTACACCTTC
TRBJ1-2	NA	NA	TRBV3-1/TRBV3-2	CASSQVLNGGNGYTF	TGTGCCAGCAGCCAAGTTTTAAACGGGGGGAATGGCTACACCTTC
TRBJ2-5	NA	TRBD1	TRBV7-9	CASSPGTGATVSQYF	TGTGCCAGCAGTCCCGGGACAGGGGCCACAGTTAGCCAGTACTTC
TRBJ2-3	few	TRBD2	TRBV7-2	CASSTGLAADTQYF	TGTGCCAGCAGCACAGGACTAGCGGCAGATACGCAGTATTTT
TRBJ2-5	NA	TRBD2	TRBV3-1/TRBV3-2	CASSSSWRGNQETQYF	TGTGCCAGCAGTAGCTCTTGGCGGGGGAATCAAGAGACCCAGTACTTC
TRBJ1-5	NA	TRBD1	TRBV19	CASSIRPTGASNQPQHF	TGTGCCAGTAGTATCAGGCCTACAGGGGCGAGCAATCAGCCCCAGCATTTT
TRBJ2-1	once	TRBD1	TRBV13	CASRKILGTERNEQFF	TGTGCCAGCAGGAAAATACTTGGGACAGAACGCAATGAGCAGTTCTTC